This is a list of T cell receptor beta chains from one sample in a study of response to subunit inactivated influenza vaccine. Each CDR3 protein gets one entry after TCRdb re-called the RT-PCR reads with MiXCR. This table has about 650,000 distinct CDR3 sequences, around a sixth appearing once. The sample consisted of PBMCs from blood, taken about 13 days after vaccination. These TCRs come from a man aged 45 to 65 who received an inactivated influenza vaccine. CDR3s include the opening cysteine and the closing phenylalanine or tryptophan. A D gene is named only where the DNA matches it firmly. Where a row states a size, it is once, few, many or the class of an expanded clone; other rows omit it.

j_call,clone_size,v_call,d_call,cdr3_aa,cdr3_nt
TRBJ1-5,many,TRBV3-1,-,CASSQVNQPQHF,TGTGCCAGCAGTCAGGTTAATCAGCCCCAGCATTTT
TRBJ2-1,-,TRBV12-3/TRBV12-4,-,CASTSGRDEQFF,TGTGCCAGCACTTCCGGCCGCGACGAGCAGTTCTTC
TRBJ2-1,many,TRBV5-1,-,CASSATGASIEQFF,TGCGCCAGCAGCGCAACGGGGGCGTCTATCGAGCAGTTCTTC
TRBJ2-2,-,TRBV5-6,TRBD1,CASSYRGLAGELFF,TGTGCCAGCAGCTACAGGGGGCTCGCCGGGGAGCTGTTTTTT
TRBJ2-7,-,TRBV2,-,CASSDAQGNWDEQYF,TGTGCCAGCAGTGATGCTCAGGGCAATTGGGACGAGCAGTACTTC
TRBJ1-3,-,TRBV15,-,CATSRDSIWPIGNTIYF,TGTGCCACCAGCAGAGATTCCATCTGGCCAATAGGAAACACCATATATTTT
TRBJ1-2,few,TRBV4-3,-,CASSQDPTGRGYGYTF,TGCGCCAGCAGCCAAGACCCGACCGGGAGGGGCTATGGCTACACCTTC
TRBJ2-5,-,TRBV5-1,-,CASSEGSKETQYF,TGCGCCAGCAGCGAGGGTTCAAAAGAGACCCAGTACTTC
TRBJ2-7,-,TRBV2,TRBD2,CASNLAGGPEYEQYF,TGTGCCAGCAATCTGGCGGGAGGGCCTGAATACGAGCAGTACTTC
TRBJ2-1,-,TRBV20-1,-,CSLTLLREQFF,TGCAGCCTAACCTTACTTCGAGAGCAGTTCTTC
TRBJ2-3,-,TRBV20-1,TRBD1,CSADRAATQYF,TGCAGTGCTGACAGGGCCGCCACGCAGTATTTT
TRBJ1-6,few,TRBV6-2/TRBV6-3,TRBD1,CASRPGGASSPLHF,TGTGCCAGCCGACCAGGGGGCGCGAGTTCACCCCTCCACTTT
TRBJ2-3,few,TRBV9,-,CASSVGLRSTDTQYF,TGTGCCAGCAGCGTTGGACTCCGGAGCACAGATACGCAGTATTTT
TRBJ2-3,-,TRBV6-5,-,CASSSASRGTQYF,TGTGCCAGCAGTTCGGCTAGTAGAGGTACGCAGTATTTT
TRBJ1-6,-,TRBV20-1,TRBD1,CSARQGAHYNSPLHF,TGCAGTGCTAGACAGGGGGCTCACTATAATTCACCCCTCCACTTT
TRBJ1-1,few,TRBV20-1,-,CSARDPHLNTEAFF,TGCAGTGCTAGAGATCCTCATTTGAACACTGAAGCTTTCTTT
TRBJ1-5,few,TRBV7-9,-,CASSLWLQPQHF,TGTGCCAGCAGCTTATGGTTACAGCCCCAGCATTTT
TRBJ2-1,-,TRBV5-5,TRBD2,CASSSGTSGRAAYNEQFF,TGTGCCAGCAGCTCCGGGACTAGCGGGAGGGCCGCCTACAATGAGCAGTTCTTC
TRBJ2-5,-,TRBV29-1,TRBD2,CSVGSGLARGETQYF,TGCAGCGTCGGAAGCGGACTAGCGAGAGGGGAGACCCAGTACTTC
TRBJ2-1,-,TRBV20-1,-,CSARSAGAYNEQFF,TGCAGTGCTAGATCCGCGGGGGCATACAATGAGCAGTTCTTC
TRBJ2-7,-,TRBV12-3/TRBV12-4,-,CASSRDWPGEQYF,TGTGCCAGCAGTCGGGACTGGCCTGGAGAGCAGTACTTC
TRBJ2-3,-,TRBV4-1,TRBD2,CASSRGLAGITTDTQYF,TGCGCCAGCAGCCGCGGACTAGCGGGGATAACCACAGATACGCAGTATTTT
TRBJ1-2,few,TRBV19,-,CASSGAAYGYTF,TGTGCCAGTAGTGGAGCGGCCTATGGCTACACCTTC
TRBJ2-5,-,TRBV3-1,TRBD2,CASSQGNLAGAQETQYF,TGTGCCAGCAGCCAAGGAAACCTAGCGGGGGCTCAAGAGACCCAGTACTTC
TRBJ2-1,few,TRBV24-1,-,CATGTGDSSYNEQFF,TGTGCCACCGGGACTGGGGACTCCTCCTACAATGAGCAGTTCTTC
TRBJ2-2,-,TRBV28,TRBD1,CASSYGIQQKEGGQVDGELFF,TGTGCCAGCAGTTACGGGATCCAACAAAAAGAGGGGGGACAGGTTGACGGGGAGCTGTTTTTT
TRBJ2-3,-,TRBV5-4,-,CASSLHGGLFSDTQYF,TGTGCCAGCAGTCTCCATGGGGGGTTATTCTCAGATACGCAGTATTTT
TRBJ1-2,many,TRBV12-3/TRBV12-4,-,CASSRGTYVRYTF,TGTGCCAGCAGTCGCGGGACTTATGTCCGCTACACCTTC
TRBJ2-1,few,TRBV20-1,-,CSSRRRNYNEQFF,TGCAGTTCTCGCAGGCGGAATTACAATGAGCAGTTCTTC
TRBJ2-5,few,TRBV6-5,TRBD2,CASSYSTSGKETQYF,TGTGCCAGCAGTTACTCGACTAGCGGGAAGGAGACCCAGTACTTC
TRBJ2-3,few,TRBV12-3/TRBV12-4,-,CASVARGGTDTQYF,TGTGCCAGCGTGGCAAGGGGGGGGACAGATACGCAGTATTTT
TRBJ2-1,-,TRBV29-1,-,CSVEGDNEQFF,TGCAGCGTTGAGGGGGACAATGAGCAGTTCTTC
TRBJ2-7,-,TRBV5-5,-,CASSSDDGGEQYF,TGTGCCAGCAGTTCGGACGATGGGGGCGAGCAGTACTTC
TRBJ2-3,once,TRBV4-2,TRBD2,CASSQVVLAGGQDTQYF,TGTGCCAGCAGCCAAGTTGTTCTAGCGGGGGGGCAGGATACGCAGTATTTT
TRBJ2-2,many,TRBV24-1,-,CATKGSPGELFF,TGTGCCACCAAGGGATCCCCCGGGGAGCTGTTTTTT
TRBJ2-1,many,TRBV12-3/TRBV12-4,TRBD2,CASSLTSGRIGNEQFF,TGTGCCAGCAGTTTGACTAGCGGGAGGATAGGCAATGAGCAGTTCTTC
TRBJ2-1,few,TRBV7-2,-,CASSPGRLNEQFF,TGTGCCAGCAGCCCGGGACGGCTCAATGAGCAGTTCTTC
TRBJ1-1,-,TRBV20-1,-,CSASHGTEAFF,TGCAGTGCTAGTCACGGCACTGAAGCTTTCTTT
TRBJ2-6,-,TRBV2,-,CASTIDRTGANVLTF,TGTGCCAGCACCATAGACAGGACTGGGGCCAACGTCCTGACTTTC
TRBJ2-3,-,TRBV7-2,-,CASSLSRAGDTQYF,TGTGCCAGCAGCTTAAGCAGGGCGGGAGATACGCAGTATTTT
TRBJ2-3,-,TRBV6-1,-,CASSPPGSYTDTQYF,TGTGCCAGCAGTCCTCCGGGATCCTACACAGATACGCAGTATTTT